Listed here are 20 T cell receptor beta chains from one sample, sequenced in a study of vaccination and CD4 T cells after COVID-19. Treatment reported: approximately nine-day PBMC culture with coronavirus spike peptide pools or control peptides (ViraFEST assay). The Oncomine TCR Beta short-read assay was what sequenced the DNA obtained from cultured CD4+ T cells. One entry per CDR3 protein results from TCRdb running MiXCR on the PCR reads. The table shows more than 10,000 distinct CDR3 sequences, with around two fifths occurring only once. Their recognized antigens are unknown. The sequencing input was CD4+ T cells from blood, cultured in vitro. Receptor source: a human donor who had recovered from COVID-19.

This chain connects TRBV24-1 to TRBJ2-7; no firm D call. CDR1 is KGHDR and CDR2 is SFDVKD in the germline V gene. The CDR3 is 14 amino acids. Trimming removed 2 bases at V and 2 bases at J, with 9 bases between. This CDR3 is CATSDSSVPYEQYF. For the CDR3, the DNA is TGTGCCACCAGTGATTCGTCGGTGCCCTACGAGCAGTACTTC.

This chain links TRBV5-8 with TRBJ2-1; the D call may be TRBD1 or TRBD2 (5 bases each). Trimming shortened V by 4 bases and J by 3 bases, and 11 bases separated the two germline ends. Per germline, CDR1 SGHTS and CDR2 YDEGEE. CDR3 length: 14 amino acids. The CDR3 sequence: CASSPWDHYNEQFF. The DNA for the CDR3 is TGTGCCAGCAGCCCATGGGACCACTACAATGAGCAGTTCTTC.

The CDR3 nucleotides are TGTGCCAGTAGTCCCGGGACTACATTTCCCTACGAGCAGTACTTC. As protein: CASSPGTTFPYEQYF. This chain uses TRBV19 with TRBJ2-7; 7 nucleotides line up with TRBD2. The CDR3 contains 15 residues. V lost 5 bases, J lost 2 bases, and 9 bases stayed unmatched. Germline V gene lookup returns CDR1 LNHDA and CDR2 SQIVND (reference sequence). Full variable domain (remainder filled in from reference TRBV19 and TRBJ2-7): DGGITQSPKYLFRKEGQNVTLSCEQNLNHDAMYWYRQDPGQGLRLIYYSQIVNDFQKGDIAEGYSVSREKKESFPLTVTSAQKNPTAFYLCASSPGTTFPYEQYFGPGTRLTVT.

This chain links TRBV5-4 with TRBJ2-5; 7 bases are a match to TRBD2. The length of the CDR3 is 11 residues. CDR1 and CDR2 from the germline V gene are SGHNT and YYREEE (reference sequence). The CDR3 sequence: CAGGGQETQYF. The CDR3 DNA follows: TGTGCTGGGGGGGGTCAAGAGACCCAGTACTTC.

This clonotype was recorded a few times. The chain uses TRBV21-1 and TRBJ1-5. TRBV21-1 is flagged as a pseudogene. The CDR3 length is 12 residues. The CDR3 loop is CASSRTPSPQHF. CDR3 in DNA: TGTGCCAGCAGCAGAACCCCAAGCCCCCAGCATTTT.

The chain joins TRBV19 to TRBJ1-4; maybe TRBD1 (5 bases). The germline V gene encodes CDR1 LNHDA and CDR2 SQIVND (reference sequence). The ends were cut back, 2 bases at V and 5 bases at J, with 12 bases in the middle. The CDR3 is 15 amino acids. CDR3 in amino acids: CASSITGTRNEKLFF. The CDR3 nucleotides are TGTGCCAGTAGTATAACCGGGACGCGGAATGAAAAACTGTTTTTT.

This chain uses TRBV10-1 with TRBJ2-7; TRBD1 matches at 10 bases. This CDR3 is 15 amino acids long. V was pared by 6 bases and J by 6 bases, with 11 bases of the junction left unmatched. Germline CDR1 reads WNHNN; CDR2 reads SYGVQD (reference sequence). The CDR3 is CASSKSGTGVTEQYF. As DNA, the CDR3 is TGCGCCAGCAGCAAGTCCGGGACAGGGGTGACCGAGCAGTACTTC.

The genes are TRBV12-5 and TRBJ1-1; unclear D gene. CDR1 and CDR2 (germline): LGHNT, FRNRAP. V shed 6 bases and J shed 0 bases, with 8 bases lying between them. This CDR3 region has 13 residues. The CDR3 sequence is CASGADVNTEAFF. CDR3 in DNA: TGTGCTAGTGGCGCCGATGTGAACACTGAAGCTTTCTTT.

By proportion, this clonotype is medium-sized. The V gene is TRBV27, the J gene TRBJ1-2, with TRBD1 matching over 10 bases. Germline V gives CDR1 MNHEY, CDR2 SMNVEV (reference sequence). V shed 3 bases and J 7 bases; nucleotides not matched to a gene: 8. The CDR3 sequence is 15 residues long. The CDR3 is CASSFRQGATGGYTF. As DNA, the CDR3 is TGTGCCAGCAGTTTCAGACAGGGGGCGACGGGTGGCTACACCTTC.

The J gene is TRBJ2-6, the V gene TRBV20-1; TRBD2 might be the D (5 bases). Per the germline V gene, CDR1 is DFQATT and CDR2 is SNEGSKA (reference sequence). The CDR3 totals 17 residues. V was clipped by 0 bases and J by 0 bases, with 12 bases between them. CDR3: CSARERTPGSGANVLTF. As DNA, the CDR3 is TGCAGTGCTAGAGAGAGGACTCCCGGCTCTGGGGCCAACGTCCTGACTTTC.

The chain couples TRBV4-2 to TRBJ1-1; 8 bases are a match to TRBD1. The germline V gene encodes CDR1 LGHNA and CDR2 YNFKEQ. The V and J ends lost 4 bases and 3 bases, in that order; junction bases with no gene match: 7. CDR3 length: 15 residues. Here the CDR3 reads CASSLQQGGDTEAFF. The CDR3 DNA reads TGTGCCAGCAGCCTCCAACAGGGGGGGGACACTGAAGCTTTCTTT.

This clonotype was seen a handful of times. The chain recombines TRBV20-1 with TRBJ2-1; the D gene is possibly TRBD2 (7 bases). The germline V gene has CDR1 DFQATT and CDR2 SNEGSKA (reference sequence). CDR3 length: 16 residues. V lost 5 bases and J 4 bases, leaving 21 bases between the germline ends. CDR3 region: CSALIRGARGYNEQFF. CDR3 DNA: TGCAGTGCTCTGATCCGGGGGGCTCGAGGATACAATGAGCAGTTCTTC.

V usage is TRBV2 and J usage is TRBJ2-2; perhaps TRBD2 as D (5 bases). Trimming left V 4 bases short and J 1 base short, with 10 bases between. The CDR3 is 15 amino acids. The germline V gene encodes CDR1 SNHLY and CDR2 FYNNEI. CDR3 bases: TGTGCCAGCAGTGTTAGGACTTTGAACACCGGGGAGCTGTTTTTT. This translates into CASSVRTLNTGELFF.

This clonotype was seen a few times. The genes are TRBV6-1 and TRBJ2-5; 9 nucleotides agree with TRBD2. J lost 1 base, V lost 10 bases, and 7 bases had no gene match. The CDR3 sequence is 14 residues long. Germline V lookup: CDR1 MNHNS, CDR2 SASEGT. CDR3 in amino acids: CATRGGVTQETQYF. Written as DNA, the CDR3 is TGTGCCACACGCGGGGGGGTCACCCAAGAGACCCAGTACTTC.

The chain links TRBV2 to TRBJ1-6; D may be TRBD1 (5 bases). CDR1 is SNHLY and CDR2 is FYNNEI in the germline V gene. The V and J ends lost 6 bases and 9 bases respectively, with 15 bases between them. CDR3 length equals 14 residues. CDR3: CASRGQYSSSPLHF. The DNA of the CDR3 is TGTGCCAGCAGGGGGCAGTATTCAAGTTCACCCCTCCACTTT.

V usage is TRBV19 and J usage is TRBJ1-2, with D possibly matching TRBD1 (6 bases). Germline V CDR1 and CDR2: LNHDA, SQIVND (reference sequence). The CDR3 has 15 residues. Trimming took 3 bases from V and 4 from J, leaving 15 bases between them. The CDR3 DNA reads TGTGCCAGTAGTATTCTAGGGGGACCCAGCTATGGCTACACCTTC. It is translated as CASSILGGPSYGYTF.

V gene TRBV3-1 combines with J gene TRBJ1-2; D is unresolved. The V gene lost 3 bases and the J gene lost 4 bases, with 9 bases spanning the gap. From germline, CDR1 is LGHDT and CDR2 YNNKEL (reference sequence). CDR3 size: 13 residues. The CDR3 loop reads CASSQGIVYGYTF. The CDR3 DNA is TGTGCCAGCAGCCAGGGGATAGTCTATGGCTACACCTTC.

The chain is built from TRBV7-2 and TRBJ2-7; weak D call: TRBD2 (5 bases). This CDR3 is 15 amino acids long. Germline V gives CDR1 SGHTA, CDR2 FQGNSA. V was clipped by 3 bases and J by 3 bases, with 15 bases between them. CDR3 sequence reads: CASSLEVGSGYEQYF. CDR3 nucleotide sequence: TGTGCCAGCAGCTTGGAAGTGGGAAGCGGCTACGAGCAGTACTTC.

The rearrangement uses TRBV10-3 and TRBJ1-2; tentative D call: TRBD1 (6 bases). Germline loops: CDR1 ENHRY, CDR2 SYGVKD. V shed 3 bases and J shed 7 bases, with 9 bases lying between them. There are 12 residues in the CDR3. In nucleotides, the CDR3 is TGTGCCATCAGTGAAGGGGGAGCTGGCTACACCTTC. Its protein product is CAISEGGAGYTF.

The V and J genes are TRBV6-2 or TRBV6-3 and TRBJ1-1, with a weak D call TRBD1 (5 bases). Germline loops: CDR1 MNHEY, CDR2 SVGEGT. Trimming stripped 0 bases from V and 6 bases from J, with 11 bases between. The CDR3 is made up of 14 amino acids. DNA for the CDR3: TGTGCCAGCAGTTACTCCGGGACTCGGGCTGAAGCTTTCTTT. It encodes CASSYSGTRAEAFF.